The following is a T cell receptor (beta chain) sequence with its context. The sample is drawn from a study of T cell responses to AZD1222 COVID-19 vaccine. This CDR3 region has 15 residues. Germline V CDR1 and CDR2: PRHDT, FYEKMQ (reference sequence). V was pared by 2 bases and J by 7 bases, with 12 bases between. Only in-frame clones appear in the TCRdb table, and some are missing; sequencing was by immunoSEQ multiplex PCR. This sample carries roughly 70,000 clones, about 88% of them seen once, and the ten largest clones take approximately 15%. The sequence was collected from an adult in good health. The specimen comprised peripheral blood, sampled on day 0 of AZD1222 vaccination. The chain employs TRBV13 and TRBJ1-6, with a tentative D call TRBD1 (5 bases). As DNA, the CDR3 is TGTGCCAGCAGCTTATTCCGGGACGGGAATTCACCCCTCCACTTT. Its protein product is CASSLFRDGNSPLHF.